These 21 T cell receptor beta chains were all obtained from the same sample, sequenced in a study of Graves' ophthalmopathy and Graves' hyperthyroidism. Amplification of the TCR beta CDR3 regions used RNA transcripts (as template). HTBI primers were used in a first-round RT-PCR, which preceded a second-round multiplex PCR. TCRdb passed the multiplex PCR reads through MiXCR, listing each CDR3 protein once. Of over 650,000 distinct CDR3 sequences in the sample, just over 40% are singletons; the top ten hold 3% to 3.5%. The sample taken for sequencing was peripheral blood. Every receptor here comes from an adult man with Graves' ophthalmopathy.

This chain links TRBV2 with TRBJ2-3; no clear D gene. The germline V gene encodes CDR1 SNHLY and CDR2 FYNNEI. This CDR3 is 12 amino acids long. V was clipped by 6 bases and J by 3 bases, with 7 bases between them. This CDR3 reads CASRPSTDTQYF. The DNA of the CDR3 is TGTGCCAGCAGGCCCTCGACAGATACGCAGTATTTT.

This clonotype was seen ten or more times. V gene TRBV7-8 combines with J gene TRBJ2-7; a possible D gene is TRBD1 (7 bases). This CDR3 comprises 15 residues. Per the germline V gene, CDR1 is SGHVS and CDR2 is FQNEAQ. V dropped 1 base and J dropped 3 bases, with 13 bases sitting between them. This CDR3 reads CASSLGAGGHYEQYF. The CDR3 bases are TGTGCCAGCAGCTTAGGGGCAGGGGGGCACTACGAGCAGTACTTC.

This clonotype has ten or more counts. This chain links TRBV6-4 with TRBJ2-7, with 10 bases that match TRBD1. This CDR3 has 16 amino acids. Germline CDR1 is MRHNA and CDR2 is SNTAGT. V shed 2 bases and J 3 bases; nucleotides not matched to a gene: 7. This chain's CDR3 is CASSDGPGQGDYEQYF. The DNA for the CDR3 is TGTGCCAGCAGTGACGGTCCCGGACAGGGGGACTACGAGCAGTACTTC.

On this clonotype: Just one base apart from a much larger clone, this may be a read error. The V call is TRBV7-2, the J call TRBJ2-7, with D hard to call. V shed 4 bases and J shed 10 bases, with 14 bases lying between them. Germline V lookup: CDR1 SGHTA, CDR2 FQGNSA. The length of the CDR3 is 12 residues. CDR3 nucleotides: TGTGCCAGCAGCTCAACGGCCAGCGACCAGTACTTC. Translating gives CASSSTASDQYF.

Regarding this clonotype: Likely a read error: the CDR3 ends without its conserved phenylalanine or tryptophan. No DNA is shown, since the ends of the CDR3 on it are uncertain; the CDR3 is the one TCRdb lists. The CDR3 spells CASSPMGQGTNY. This rearrangement joins TRBV7-9 to TRBJ1-1; the table gives TRBD1 as D, unverified against the DNA. Germline values: CDR1 SEHNR, CDR2 FQNEAQ (reference sequence). Including both end residues, the CDR3 is 12 amino acids long.

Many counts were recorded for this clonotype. The DNA for the CDR3 is TGTGCCACCAGCAGCCGGACAGGCCGTGGACATCAGCCCCAGCATTTT. Translating gives CATSSRTGRGHQPQHF. The chain links TRBV15 to TRBJ1-5, with 7 bases that match TRBD1. This CDR3 has 16 residues. CDR1 and CDR2 from the germline V gene are LNHNV and YYDKDF (reference sequence). Unmatched junction bases numbered 10, after V lost 3 bases and J lost 5 bases.

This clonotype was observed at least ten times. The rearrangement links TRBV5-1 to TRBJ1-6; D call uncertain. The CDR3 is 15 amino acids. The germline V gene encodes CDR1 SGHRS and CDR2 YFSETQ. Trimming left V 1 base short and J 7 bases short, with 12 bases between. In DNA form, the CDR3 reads TGCGCCAGCAGCTTGCGCGGACGGACCAATTCACCCCTCCACTTT. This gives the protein CASSLRGRTNSPLHF.

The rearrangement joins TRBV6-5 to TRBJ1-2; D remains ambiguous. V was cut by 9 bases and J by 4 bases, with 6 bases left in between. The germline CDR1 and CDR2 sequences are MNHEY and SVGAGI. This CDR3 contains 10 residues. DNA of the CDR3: TGTGCCAGTTGGTCCTATGGCTACACCTTC. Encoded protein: CASWSYGYTF.

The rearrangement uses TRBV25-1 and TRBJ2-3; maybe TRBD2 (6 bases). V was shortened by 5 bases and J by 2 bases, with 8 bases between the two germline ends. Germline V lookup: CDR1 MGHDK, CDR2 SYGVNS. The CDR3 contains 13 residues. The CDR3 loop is CASSWTITDTQYF. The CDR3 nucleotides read TGTGCCAGCAGTTGGACTATCACAGATACGCAGTATTTT.

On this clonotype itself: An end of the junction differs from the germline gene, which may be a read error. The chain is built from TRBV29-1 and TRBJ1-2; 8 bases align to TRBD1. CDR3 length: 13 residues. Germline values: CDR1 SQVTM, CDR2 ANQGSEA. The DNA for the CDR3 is TGCAGCGTCCGAGGACAGGGACCCTATGGCCACACCTTC. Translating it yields CSVRGQGPYGHTF.

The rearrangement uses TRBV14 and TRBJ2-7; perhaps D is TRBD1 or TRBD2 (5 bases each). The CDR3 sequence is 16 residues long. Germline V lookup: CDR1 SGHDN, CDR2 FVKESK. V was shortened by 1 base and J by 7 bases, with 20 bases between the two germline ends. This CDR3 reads CASSQVGGSSYNEQYF. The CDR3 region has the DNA TGTGCCAGCAGCCAAGTTGGGGGAAGCTCCTACAATGAGCAGTACTTC. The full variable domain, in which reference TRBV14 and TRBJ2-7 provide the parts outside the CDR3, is EAGVTQFPSHSVIEKGQTVTLRCDPISGHDNLYWYRRVMGKEIKFLLHFVKESKQDESGMPNNRFLAERTGGTYSTLKVQPAELEDSGVYFCASSQVGGSSYNEQYFGPGTRLTVT.

The CDR3 protein is CAWNGQLNTEAFF. The CDR3 nucleotides read TGTGCCTGGAACGGACAGCTTAACACTGAAGCTTTCTTT. This chain links TRBV10-3 with TRBJ1-1; possibly TRBD1 for D (6 bases). The CDR3 is made up of 13 amino acids. V dropped 11 bases and J dropped 2 bases, with 15 bases sitting between them. From germline, CDR1 is ENHRY and CDR2 SYGVKD.

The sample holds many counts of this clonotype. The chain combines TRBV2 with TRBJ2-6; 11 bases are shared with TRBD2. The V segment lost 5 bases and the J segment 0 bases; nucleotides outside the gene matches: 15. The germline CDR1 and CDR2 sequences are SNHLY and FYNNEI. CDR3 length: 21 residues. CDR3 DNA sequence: TGTGCCAGCAGTACAACCGGGACTAGCGGTGGCATCTACTCTGGGGCCAACGTCCTGACTTTC. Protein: CASSTTGTSGGIYSGANVLTF.

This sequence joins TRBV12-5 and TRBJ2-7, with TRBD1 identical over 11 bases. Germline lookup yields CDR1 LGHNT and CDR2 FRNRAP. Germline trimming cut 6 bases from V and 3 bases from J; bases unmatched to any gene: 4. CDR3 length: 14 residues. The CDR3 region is CASGWGQGVYEQYF. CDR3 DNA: TGTGCTAGTGGATGGGGACAGGGGGTCTACGAGCAGTACTTC.

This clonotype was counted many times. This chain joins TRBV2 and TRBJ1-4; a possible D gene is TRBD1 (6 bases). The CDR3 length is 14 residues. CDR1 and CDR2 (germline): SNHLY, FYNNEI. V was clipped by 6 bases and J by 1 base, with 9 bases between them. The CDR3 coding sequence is TGTGCCAGCAGGCCGGGACAAACTAATGAAAAACTGTTTTTT. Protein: CASRPGQTNEKLFF.

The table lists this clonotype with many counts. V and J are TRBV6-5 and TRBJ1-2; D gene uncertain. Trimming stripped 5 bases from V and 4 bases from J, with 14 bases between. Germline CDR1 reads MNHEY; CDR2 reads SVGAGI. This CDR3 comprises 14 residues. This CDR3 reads CASSKPGSTYGYTF. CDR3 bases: TGTGCCAGCAGTAAACCGGGGTCAACCTATGGCTACACCTTC.

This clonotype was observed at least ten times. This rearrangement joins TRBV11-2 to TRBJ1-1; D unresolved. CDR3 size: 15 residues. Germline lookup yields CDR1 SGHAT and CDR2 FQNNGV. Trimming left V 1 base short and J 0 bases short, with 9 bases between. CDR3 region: CASSLARNMNTEAFF. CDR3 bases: TGTGCCAGCAGCTTAGCCCGGAACATGAACACTGAAGCTTTCTTT.

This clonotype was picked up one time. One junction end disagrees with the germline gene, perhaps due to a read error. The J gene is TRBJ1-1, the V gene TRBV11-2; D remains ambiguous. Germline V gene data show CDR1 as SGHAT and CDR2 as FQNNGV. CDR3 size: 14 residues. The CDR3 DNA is TGTGCCGGCAGCAAATGGACTGACAACACTGAAGCTTTCTTT. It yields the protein CAGSKWTDNTEAFF. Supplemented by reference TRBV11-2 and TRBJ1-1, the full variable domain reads EAGVAQSPRYKIIEKRQSVAFWCNPISGHATLYWYQQILGQGPKLLIQFQNNGVVDDSQLPKDRFSAERLKGVDSTLKIQPAKLEDSAVYLCAGSKWTDNTEAFFGQGTRLTVV.

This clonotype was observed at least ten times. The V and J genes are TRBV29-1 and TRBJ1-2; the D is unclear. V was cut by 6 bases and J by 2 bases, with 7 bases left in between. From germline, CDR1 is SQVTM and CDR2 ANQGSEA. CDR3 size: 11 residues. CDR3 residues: CSVQENYGYTF. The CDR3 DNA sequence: TGCAGCGTCCAGGAAAACTATGGCTACACCTTC.

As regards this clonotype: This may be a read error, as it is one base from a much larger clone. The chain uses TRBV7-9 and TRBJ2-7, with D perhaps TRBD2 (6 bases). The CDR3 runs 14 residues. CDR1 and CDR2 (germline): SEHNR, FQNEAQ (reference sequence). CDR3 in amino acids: CASSLNREPYEQCF. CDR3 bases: TGTGCCAGCAGCCTTAACCGGGAGCCCTACGAGCAGTGCTTC.

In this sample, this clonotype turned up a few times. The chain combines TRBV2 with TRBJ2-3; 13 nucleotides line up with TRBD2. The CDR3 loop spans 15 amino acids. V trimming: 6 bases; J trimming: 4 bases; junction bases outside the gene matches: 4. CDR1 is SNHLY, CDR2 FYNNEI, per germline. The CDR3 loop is CASSLTSGGADTQYF. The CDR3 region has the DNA TGTGCCAGCAGCCTTACTAGCGGGGGGGCAGATACGCAGTATTTT.